These 9 T cell receptor beta chains were sequenced from one sample in a study of blood T cell repertoires in COVID-19. Clones were sequenced by immunoSEQ multiplex PCR, and TCRdb holds only the in-frame ones, with some missing. The repertoire holds roughly 60,000 clones, with around 84% as singletons. The sequenced sample consisted of peripheral blood. Receptors were obtained from a woman aged 55-69 years with acute or convalescent COVID-19.

This clone was seen only a few times. The chain joins TRBV4-1 to TRBJ2-3, with 7 bases matching TRBD2. Germline-derived CDR1 and CDR2 are MGHRA and YSYEKL. The ends lost 8 bases at V and 0 bases at J; junction bases unmatched: 14. The CDR3 length is 17 residues. This CDR3 is CASQGLGGELSTDTQYF. Here the CDR3 DNA reads TGCGCCAGCCAAGGGCTTGGGGGGGAACTTAGCACAGATACGCAGTATTTT.

This rearrangement joins TRBV2 to TRBJ2-1, with TRBD2 identical over 8 bases. V was pared by 4 bases and J by 8 bases, with 13 bases of the junction left unmatched. The CDR3 totals 16 residues. Germline assignment: CDR1 SNHLY and CDR2 FYNNEI. CDR3 amino acids: CASSVIGGGFGDEQFF. The CDR3 nucleotides are TGTGCCAGCAGTGTTATCGGGGGGGGCTTCGGCGATGAGCAGTTCTTC.

The chain is built from TRBV19 and TRBJ2-1, with D maybe TRBD1 (5 bases). Trimming left V 6 bases short and J 6 bases short, with 6 bases between. Germline V gene sequence: CDR1 LNHDA, CDR2 SQIVND (reference sequence). This CDR3 has 11 amino acids. CDR3 bases: TGTGCCAGTAGAAGGGGCAATGAGCAGTTCTTC. Translated, it gives CASRRGNEQFF.

The V and J genes are TRBV18 and TRBJ2-4, with D perhaps matching TRBD1 (5 bases). The length of the CDR3 is 13 residues. The V and J ends lost 6 bases and 6 bases respectively, with 12 bases between them. Germline CDR1 reads KGHSH; CDR2 reads LQKENI. CDR3 bases: TGTGCCAGCTCCCAGGGCTCCGGAAACATTCAGTACTTC. The encoded protein is CASSQGSGNIQYF.

The genes are TRBV5-1 and TRBJ2-3; TRBD2 matches at 12 bases. J gave up 7 bases and V 0 bases, and 9 bases lay outside the gene matches. The germline gives CDR1 SGHRS, CDR2 YFSETQ. CDR3 size: 17 residues. The DNA of the CDR3 is TGCGCCAGCAGCTTGGCGTCGGCTAGCGGGGGGGCGAATACGCAGTATTTT. Protein: CASSLASASGGANTQYF.

This chain uses TRBV3-1 (or the pseudogene TRBV3-2) with TRBJ1-3; D remains unclear. The CDR3 runs to 16 residues. The V gene lost 1 base and the J gene lost 2 bases, with 12 bases spanning the gap. The V gene's germline CDR1 is LGHDT and CDR2 YNNKEL (reference sequence). This CDR3 reads CASSQAVTATGNTIYF. CDR3 sequence (DNA): TGTGCCAGCAGCCAAGCAGTCACAGCTACTGGAAACACCATATATTTT.

J is TRBJ2-3 and V is TRBV3-1 (or the pseudogene TRBV3-2); D perhaps matches TRBD1 (6 bases). Germline CDR1 and CDR2: LGHDT and YNNKEL (reference sequence). The germline V and J ends were trimmed by 1 base and 1 base, with 6 bases remaining between them. The CDR3 runs to 14 residues. CDR3: CASSQAGGTDTQYF. The CDR3 DNA reads TGTGCCAGCAGCCAAGCAGGGGGCACAGATACGCAGTATTTT.

The chain uses TRBV5-1 and TRBJ1-1, with 8 bases matching TRBD1. J was trimmed by 3 bases and V by 4 bases; bases with no gene match: 5. The CDR3 contains 14 residues. The germline gives CDR1 SGHRS, CDR2 YFSETQ. The CDR3 spells CASSQLTGDTEAFF. The CDR3 nucleotides are TGCGCCAGCAGCCAACTGACAGGGGACACTGAAGCTTTCTTT.

The rearrangement uses TRBV11-2 and TRBJ2-6; D perhaps matches TRBD2 (5 bases). The CDR3 sequence is 18 residues long. V dropped 5 bases and J dropped 0 bases, with 17 bases sitting between them. CDR1 SGHAT and CDR2 FQNNGV come from the germline V gene. The CDR3 is CASSLRLDFASGANVLTF. The CDR3 coding sequence is TGTGCCAGCAGCCTCCGCTTGGACTTTGCCTCTGGGGCCAACGTCCTGACTTTC.